This T cell receptor beta chain is drawn from a study of blood T cell repertoires in COVID-19. Study-wide background: Spain, Italy and the United States supplied samples that represented acute and convalescent COVID-19.

The study assigned cohorts using participant-reported clinical history. The CDR3 is made up of 13 amino acids. Per the germline V gene, CDR1 is MNHEY and CDR2 is SVGAGI. Losses at the gene ends were 8 bases for V and 5 bases for J; bases not matched to a gene: 4. Data came from immunoSEQ multiplex PCR; TCRdb stores just in-frame clones and leaves some out. The sample lists about 150,000 clones; roughly 80% were seen once. The chain recombines TRBV6-5 with TRBJ1-5; 9 bases fit TRBD1. Sequences were obtained from PBMCs or T cells enriched from blood (not recorded which). This TCR was sampled from a man in his fifties who had recovered from COVID-19. The CDR3 spells CASGRQGDQPQHF. In nucleotides, the CDR3 is TGTGCCAGCGGCAGACAGGGGGATCAGCCCCAGCATTTT.